This is a list of T cell receptor beta chains from one sample in a study of blood T cell repertoires in COVID-19. Libraries were prepared by immunoSEQ multiplex PCR; TCRdb keeps only in-frame clonotypes and omits some of them. The data contain hundreds of thousands of clones, about 87% of them singletons. Source material: PBMCs or T cells enriched from blood (not recorded which). Source of these receptors: a man aged 50-59 years who had been exposed to COVID-19. CDR3s include the opening cysteine and the closing phenylalanine or tryptophan. D genes are given only for firm matches. Clone size is not always given. Where it is, it says once, few, many or a class for expanded clones.

J	V	size	length	D	DNA	CDR3
TRBJ2-3	TRBV29-1	.	15	TRBD2	TGCAGCGTTGTAAGCGGGGGGCATTTAACAGATACGCAGTATTTT	CSVVSGGHLTDTQYF
TRBJ2-1	TRBV28	.	15	TRBD2	TGTGCCAGCAGTACTAGCGGGGAATCCTACAATGAGCAGTTCTTC	CASSTSGESYNEQFF
TRBJ1-2	TRBV10-2	.	14	TRBD1	TGCGCCAGCAGTGAGTCGACAGGGGGATATGGCTACACCTTC	CASSESTGGYGYTF
TRBJ1-2	TRBV14	.	12	.	TGTGCCAGCAGCCAGCAGGGAACTGGCTACACCTTC	CASSQQGTGYTF
TRBJ2-3	TRBV24-1	.	12	.	TGTGCCACCAGTAGACAGGCAGATACGCAGTATTTT	CATSRQADTQYF
TRBJ2-1	TRBV15	.	18	TRBD2	TGTGCCACCAGCAGAGATGCGCGGCGGGGGGGCTTTGAGGTGGCCCAGTTCTTC	CATSRDARRGGFEVAQFF
TRBJ2-1	TRBV15	.	15	.	TGTGCCACCAGCAGAGATAACCGGGAACCCAATGAGCAGTTCTTC	CATSRDNREPNEQFF
TRBJ1-3	TRBV18	once	14	.	TGTGCCAGCTCACGCCCCGGGGCTGGAAACACCATATATTTT	CASSRPGAGNTIYF
TRBJ1-2	TRBV5-6	.	15	TRBD1	TGTGCCAGCAGCTTGATACAGGGGAGCAACTATGGCTACACCTTC	CASSLIQGSNYGYTF
TRBJ2-2	TRBV3-1/TRBV3-2	.	15	TRBD1	TGTGCCAGCAGCAAGGGACAGGGGGTAACCGGGGAGCTGTTTTTT	CASSKGQGVTGELFF
TRBJ1-1	TRBV7-9	once	17	.	TGTGCCACCTTCCGAGGGGGGGCGATAAGTTCGAACACTGAAGCTTTCTTT	CATFRGGAISSNTEAFF
TRBJ2-7	TRBV20-1	.	16	TRBD2	TGCAGTGCTAGTAGCGGGGGGACCGGGAGGTATCGCGAGCAGTACTTC	CSASSGGTGRYREQYF
TRBJ1-6	TRBV19	.	16	.	TGTGCCAGTAGTATAGATCTGTGGACAACCAATTCACCCCTCCACTTT	CASSIDLWTTNSPLHF
TRBJ1-1	TRBV5-5	once	15	.	TGTGCCAGCAGCGTCGAGGGACACTTGAACACTGAAGCTTTCTTT	CASSVEGHLNTEAFF
TRBJ2-1	TRBV6-5	once	13	.	TGTGCCAGCAGGCGGGACAGTTACAATGAGCAGTTCTTC	CASRRDSYNEQFF
TRBJ2-5	TRBV10-3	.	12	.	TGTGCCATCAGGGGAGACCAAGAGACCCAGTACTTC	CAIRGDQETQYF
TRBJ1-2	TRBV4-1	.	14	.	TGCGCCAGCAGCCAGTGGGGAGGGAACTATGGCTACACCTTC	CASSQWGGNYGYTF
TRBJ2-3	TRBV7-3	.	18	TRBD2	TGTGCCAGCAGCCTAGGGACTAGCGGAAGTCCTAGCACAGATACGCAGTATTTT	CASSLGTSGSPSTDTQYF
TRBJ1-5	TRBV28	once	14	.	TGTGCAACTCACGGGATGCCTAGCAATCAGCCCCAGCATTTT	CATHGMPSNQPQHF
TRBJ2-3	TRBV3-1/TRBV3-2	.	11	.	TGTGCCACGAAAACTGGAGATACGCAGTATTTT	CATKTGDTQYF
TRBJ2-2	TRBV12-3/TRBV12-4	.	13	.	TGTGCCAGCAGTCCAGGGGGGATCGGGGAGCTGTTTTTT	CASSPGGIGELFF